A single sample is the source of the 7 T cell receptor beta chains below, sequenced in a study of blood T cell repertoires in COVID-19. Assay used: immunoSEQ multiplex PCR; TCRdb lists only in-frame clones, some missing. The sample yields about 480,000 clones, 89% seen once. Sequenced input: peripheral blood. These receptor sequences come from a man between 18 and 35 years old with COVID-19, enrolled during active disease.

This sequence joins TRBV30 and TRBJ2-5; 12 nucleotides agree with TRBD2. This CDR3 is built from 16 residues. CDR1 and CDR2 from the germline V gene are GTSNPN and SVGIG (reference sequence). Trimming took 2 bases from V and 3 from J; bases not matched to a gene: 7. The CDR3: CAWSRSSGRAEETQYF. In DNA form, the CDR3 reads TGTGCCTGGAGTAGGTCTAGCGGGAGGGCCGAAGAGACCCAGTACTTC.

This clone was observed a single time. J is TRBJ2-1 and V is TRBV2, with D unresolved. The CDR3 length is 12 residues. Germline loops: CDR1 SNHLY, CDR2 FYNNEI. The ends were cut back, 3 bases at V and 8 bases at J, with 8 bases in the middle. This CDR3 is CASSDFVDEQFF. The CDR3 nucleotides are TGTGCCAGCAGTGACTTTGTAGATGAGCAGTTCTTC.

The rearrangement links TRBV6-4 to TRBJ2-3, with TRBD2 identical over 7 bases. Germline V lookup: CDR1 MRHNA, CDR2 SNTAGT. V was clipped by 3 bases and J by 2 bases; unmatched bases: 8. The CDR3 is 16 amino acids. The CDR3 protein is CASSDPRLAVTDTQYF. CDR3 nucleotides: TGTGCCAGCAGTGATCCCCGACTAGCCGTCACAGATACGCAGTATTTT.

The chain has TRBV6-5 and TRBJ2-5; the D gene is possibly TRBD2 (7 bases). CDR3 length: 15 residues. V lost 6 bases, J lost 5 bases, and 19 bases lay in between. Germline V CDR1 and CDR2: MNHEY, SVGAGI. The CDR3 is CASRRNRGGTETQYF. DNA of the CDR3: TGTGCCAGCAGACGGAACCGCGGGGGCACGGAGACCCAGTACTTC.

The chain joins TRBV2 to TRBJ2-5; weak D call: TRBD1 (5 bases). The V gene's germline CDR1 is SNHLY and CDR2 FYNNEI. The CDR3 loop spans 11 amino acids. V was shortened by 7 bases and J by 5 bases, with 8 bases between the two germline ends. The CDR3 loop is CASIRGETQYF. Here the CDR3 DNA reads TGTGCCAGCATTAGGGGCGAGACCCAGTACTTC.

The chain links TRBV7-6 to TRBJ1-1, with 7 bases identical to TRBD1. V trimming: 1 base; J trimming: 3 bases; junction bases outside the gene matches: 2. CDR3 length: 14 amino acids. CDR1 and CDR2 (germline): SGHVS, FNYEAQ. CDR3 nucleotides: TGTGCCAGCAGCTTAGGGGGACAGTACACTGAAGCTTTCTTT. It yields the protein CASSLGGQYTEAFF. The complete variable domain, with remaining parts taken from reference TRBV7-6 and TRBJ1-1, reads GAGVSQSPRYKVTKRGQDVALRCDPISGHVSLYWYRQALGQGPEFLTYFNYEAQQDKSGLPNDRFSAERPEGSISTLTIQRTEQRDSAMYRCASSLGGQYTEAFFGQGTRLTVV.

The chain joins TRBV20-1 to TRBJ1-2; D gene ambiguous. V was shortened by 4 bases and J by 4 bases, with 7 bases between the two germline ends. The CDR3 has 11 amino acids. Germline V lookup: CDR1 DFQATT, CDR2 SNEGSKA (reference sequence). CDR3 sequence: CSATRGYGYTF. The CDR3 region has the DNA TGCAGTGCTACACGGGGCTATGGCTACACCTTC.